This T cell receptor beta chain was sequenced in a study of T cell changes during pregnancy in multiple sclerosis. The sample holds one count of this clone. V gave up 1 base and J gave up 9 bases; unmatched junction bases: 17. Looked up from germline, CDR1 is MGHRA and CDR2 is YSYEKL. CDR3 length: 19 residues. Data came from immunoSEQ multiplex PCR; TCRdb stores just in-frame clones and leaves some out. The sample holds tens of thousands of clones, approximately 80% seen once. The gene calls are TRBV4-1 and TRBJ2-1, with TRBD2 identical over 11 bases. This sequence was found in a female donor with multiple sclerosis, enrolled in a pregnancy study. The specimen comprised CD4+ T cells from peripheral blood mononuclear cells, sampled before pregnancy. CDR3: CASSQVRLAGGRLYFEQFF. As DNA, the CDR3 is TGCGCCAGCAGCCAAGTGCGGCTAGCGGGAGGTCGGCTATACTTTGAGCAGTTCTTC.